This T cell receptor (beta chain) was sequenced in a study of blood T cell repertoires in COVID-19. Looking at the study overall: The samples span acute and convalescent COVID-19 from the United States, Italy and Spain. T cells, B-cell-depleted T cells, or PBMCs supplied cDNA or gDNA.

Per the study methods: The authors estimated nucleated cell counts from reference gene primer amplification. The data were produced by immunoSEQ multiplex PCR, yet TCRdb's version contains in-frame clones alone and is incomplete. Clone size and V and J calls were adopted from that table, with D and trimming inferred from the DNA. The sample records 95,000 to 100,000 clones, around 92% being singletons. The CDR3 has 18 amino acids. Germline CDR1 MDHEN, CDR2 SYDVKM. The V end lost 0 bases, the J end lost 0 bases, and 12 bases lay between the germline ends. V and J are TRBV28 and TRBJ2-6, with D unresolved. The receptor was isolated from a man in his fifties with active COVID-19. Sequencing used peripheral blood. CDR3 DNA sequence: TGTGCCAGCAGTTTATGGCCAGGAACCGTCTCTGGGGCCAACGTCCTGACTTTC. It is translated as CASSLWPGTVSGANVLTF.